This T cell receptor (beta chain) was captured in a study of T-cell reconstitution after alpha-beta-depleted transplantation in children. This clonotype occurred many times. Unique molecular identifiers featured in how the TCRbeta library was prepared. TCRdb independently ran MiXCR on the PCR reads; one entry per CDR3 protein. Of around 700,000 distinct CDR3 sequences detected, around 13% appear once; the ten largest clones hold 0.79%. CDR3 size: 14 residues. CDR1 is SGHRS and CDR2 is YFSETQ in the germline V gene. The junction had 5 bases not matched to a gene; V was cut back by 2 bases and J by 4 bases.

The chain uses TRBV5-1 and TRBJ2-7, with 8 bases matching TRBD1. This TCR derives from a girl aged 2 to 9 with congenital amegakaryocytic thrombocytopenia, due to receive a stem cell transplant. This sample comprised PBMCs, obtained before TCRalphabeta/CD19-depleted stem cell transplant. The CDR3 here is CASSLGQGIYEQYF. The CDR3 DNA reads TGCGCCAGCAGCTTAGGACAGGGTATATACGAGCAGTACTTC.